These 5 T cell receptor beta chains originate from one sample sequenced in a study of T cell clonotyping in hematopoietic cell transplantation. Assay: immunoSEQ multiplex PCR; the TCRdb copy retains only in-frame clones and omits some. There are 65,000 to 75,000 clones in the sample; around 94% occur only once, and about 1.5% lies in the top ten. The sample was peripheral blood mononuclear cells. These receptors came from a man between 50 and 59 years old in good health. Some clones in this sample may be carry-over from other donors' samples.

The CDR3 DNA reads TGTGCCAGCAGTGAAGATGTGACAGGGAGCTACGAGCAGTACTTC. Its protein is CASSEDVTGSYEQYF. The chain is built from TRBV2 and TRBJ2-7, with 7 bases that match TRBD1. The germline gives CDR1 SNHLY, CDR2 FYNNEI. V shed 1 base and J 3 bases; nucleotides not matched to a gene: 6. The CDR3 consists of 15 residues.

This CDR3 reads CASSASGANTDTQYF. The DNA of the CDR3 is TGTGCCAGCAGCGCGAGCGGAGCTAATACAGATACGCAGTATTTT. The chain is built from TRBV28 and TRBJ2-3; TRBD2 might be the D (5 bases). Trimming pared 6 bases from V and 3 bases from J, leaving 16 bases between. CDR1 MDHEN and CDR2 SYDVKM come from the germline V gene. This CDR3 region has 15 residues.

The rearrangement uses TRBV7-8 and TRBJ2-2; TRBD1 is a possible D gene (5 bases). The CDR3 length is 14 residues. V shed 6 bases and J shed 1 base, with 9 bases lying between them. Germline lookup yields CDR1 SGHVS and CDR2 FQNEAQ. The CDR3 sequence is CASRIGVNTGELFF. For the CDR3, the DNA is TGTGCCAGCAGGATAGGGGTGAACACCGGGGAGCTGTTTTTT.

The V gene is TRBV2, the J gene TRBJ1-2; D call uncertain. Between the trimmed V and J ends, which lost 5 bases and 5 bases, there was a span of 6 bases. CDR3 length: 11 amino acids. Germline CDR1 is SNHLY and CDR2 is FYNNEI. CDR3 in DNA: TGTGCCAGCAGTCGGGAATATGGCTACACCTTC. Translation gives CASSREYGYTF.

The chain has TRBV19 and TRBJ2-3; 8 bases line up with TRBD1. The CDR3 length is 16 residues. The germline V gene has CDR1 LNHDA and CDR2 SQIVND (reference sequence). V shed 4 bases and J 1 base; nucleotides not matched to a gene: 7. The CDR3 here is CASSTLDRAGTDTQYF. The CDR3 DNA reads as TGTGCCAGTAGTACACTGGACAGGGCTGGCACAGATACGCAGTATTTT.